A single count supports the clone carrying this T cell receptor beta chain. What it binds is unknown. This sample is part of a study of cytomegalovirus exposure and HLA in healthy donors. General observations from the study: In vitro checks showed that a few CMV-associated chains really do target CMV antigens. Among the sequence variants, a highly shared cluster was likely an artifact of sequencing.

PCR employed 60 Vbeta and 13 Jbeta primers. Using immunoSEQ multiplex PCR, the repertoire was profiled, and TCRdb retains in-frame clones only, with some absent. There are 100,000 to 150,000 clones in the sample; approximately 81% occur only once, and roughly 4% lies in the top ten. This CDR3 spans 14 amino acids. With V trimmed by 6 bases and J by 3 bases, 6 bases remained unmatched. Per the germline V gene, CDR1 is MNHNS and CDR2 is SASEGT. This chain links TRBV6-1 with TRBJ2-7; the match to TRBD1 covers 9 bases. The sample comprised PBMCs. This TCR derives from a man younger than 35 in good health and CMV-seropositive. CDR3 residues: CASSRTGDVYEQYF. The CDR3, as DNA: TGTGCCAGCAGCCGGACAGGGGACGTCTACGAGCAGTACTTC.